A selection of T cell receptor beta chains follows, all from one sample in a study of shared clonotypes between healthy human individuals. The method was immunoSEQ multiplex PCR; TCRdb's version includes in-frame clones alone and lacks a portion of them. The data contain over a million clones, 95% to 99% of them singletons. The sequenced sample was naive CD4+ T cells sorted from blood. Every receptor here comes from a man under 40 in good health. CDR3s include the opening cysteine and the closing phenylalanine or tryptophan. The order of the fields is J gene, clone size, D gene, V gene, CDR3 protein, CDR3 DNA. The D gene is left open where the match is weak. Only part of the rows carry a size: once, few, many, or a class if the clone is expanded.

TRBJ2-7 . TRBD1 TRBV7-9 CASSLAMTGSEQYF TGTGCCAGCAGCTTAGCGATGACAGGGTCCGAGCAGTACTTC
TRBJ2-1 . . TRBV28 CASSSVYNEQFF TGTGCCAGCAGCTCTGTCTACAATGAGCAGTTCTTC
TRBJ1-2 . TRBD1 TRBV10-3 CAISDYRGHYYGYTF TGTGCCATCAGTGATTACAGGGGGCACTATTATGGCTACACCTTC
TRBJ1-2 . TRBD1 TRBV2 CASTLLTGTGNGYTF TGTGCCAGCACCTTATTAACCGGGACAGGGAATGGCTACACCTTC
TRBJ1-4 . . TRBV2 CASTEGRFNEKLFF TGTGCCAGCACCGAGGGACGGTTTAATGAAAAACTGTTTTTT
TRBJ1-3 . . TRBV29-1 CSGGSSGNTIYF TGCAGCGGAGGCAGCTCTGGAAACACCATATATTTT
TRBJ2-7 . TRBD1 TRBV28 CASSLTGGGQYF TGTGCCAGCAGTTTAACAGGGGGAGGGCAGTACTTC
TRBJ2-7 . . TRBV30 CAWSPPGTYYEQYF TGTGCCTGGAGTCCTCCCGGGACTTACTACGAGCAGTACTTC
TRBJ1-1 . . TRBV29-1 CSVHLSINTEAFF TGCAGCGTCCACCTTTCTATTAACACTGAAGCTTTCTTT
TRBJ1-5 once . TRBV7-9 CASSLQEYQPQHF TGTGCCAGCAGCCTACAGGAATATCAGCCCCAGCATTTT
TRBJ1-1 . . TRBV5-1 CASRLAGTNTEAFF TGCGCCAGCAGATTGGCAGGGACGAACACTGAAGCTTTCTTT
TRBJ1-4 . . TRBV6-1 CASSDLISETDEKLFF TGTGCCAGCAGTGATCTTATTTCGGAGACGGACGAAAAACTGTTTTTT
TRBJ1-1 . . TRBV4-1 CASSQDPRGAGVNTEAFF TGCGCCAGCAGCCAAGATCCCCGGGGGGCAGGGGTGAACACTGAAGCTTTCTTT
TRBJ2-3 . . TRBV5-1 CASSLGHSDTQYF TGCGCCAGCAGCTTGGGGCACTCAGATACGCAGTATTTT
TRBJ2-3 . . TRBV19 CASSMGPASTDTQYF TGTGCCAGTAGTATGGGGCCGGCTAGCACAGATACGCAGTATTTT
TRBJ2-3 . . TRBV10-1 CASIPGRQSDTQYF TGCGCCAGCATTCCAGGAAGGCAATCAGATACGCAGTATTTT
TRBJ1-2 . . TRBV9 CASSVDPTGYGYTF TGTGCCAGCAGCGTAGACCCCACGGGCTATGGCTACACCTTC
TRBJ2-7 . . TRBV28 CASYGGSYEQYF TGTGCCAGTTACGGGGGCTCCTACGAGCAGTACTTC
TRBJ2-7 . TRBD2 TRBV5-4 CASSYPGLASYEQYF TGTGCCAGCAGCTACCCGGGACTAGCGAGCTACGAGCAGTACTTC
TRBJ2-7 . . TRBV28 CASSRALSGFGSFYEQYF TGTGCCAGCAGTAGGGCTTTGTCCGGGTTTGGGTCTTTCTACGAGCAGTACTTC
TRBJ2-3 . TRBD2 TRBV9 CASSVLSGGTDTQYF TGTGCCAGCAGCGTATTAAGCGGGGGCACAGATACGCAGTATTTT
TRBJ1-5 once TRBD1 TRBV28 CASSLGRGSNQPQHF TGTGCCAGCAGTTTGGGCAGGGGGAGCAATCAGCCCCAGCATTTT
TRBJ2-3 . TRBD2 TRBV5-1 CASSSGTSGTDTQYF TGCGCCAGCAGCTCAGGGACTAGCGGCACAGATACGCAGTATTTT
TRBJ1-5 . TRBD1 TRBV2 CASTRQGAPQPQHF TGTGCCAGCACCCGGCAGGGGGCCCCTCAGCCCCAGCATTTT
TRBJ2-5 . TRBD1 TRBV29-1 CSVEDSGGEETQYF TGCAGCGTTGAAGATTCAGGGGGCGAAGAGACCCAGTACTTC
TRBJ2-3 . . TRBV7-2 CASSSVGWTDTQYF TGTGCCAGCAGCTCCGTAGGTTGGACAGATACGCAGTATTTT
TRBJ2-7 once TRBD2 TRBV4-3 CASSQAPPIAGRSYEQYF TGCGCCAGCAGCCAAGCCCCCCCTATAGCGGGAAGGTCCTACGAGCAGTACTTC
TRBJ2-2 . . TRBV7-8 CASSLGVRGIEGDTGELFF TGTGCCAGCAGCTTGGGCGTTCGGGGAATCGAGGGGGACACCGGGGAGCTGTTTTTT
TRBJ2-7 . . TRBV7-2 CASSPTQVSYEQYF TGTGCCAGCAGTCCAACACAGGTATCCTACGAGCAGTACTTC
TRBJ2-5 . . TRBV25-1 CASSETGLETQYF TGTGCCAGCAGTGAAACAGGGTTGGAGACCCAGTACTTC
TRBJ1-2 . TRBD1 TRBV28 CASIGSGQGHYGYTF TGTGCCAGCATCGGATCGGGACAGGGACATTATGGCTACACCTTC
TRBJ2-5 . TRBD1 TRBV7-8 CASSRRRDRDETQYF TGTGCCAGCAGCCGACGGCGGGACAGGGATGAGACCCAGTACTTC
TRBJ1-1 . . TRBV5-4 CASSLGQLPEAFF TGTGCCAGCAGCTTAGGGCAGTTGCCTGAAGCTTTCTTT
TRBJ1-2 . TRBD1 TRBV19 CASSIVSTGFGYTF TGTGCCAGTAGTATAGTGTCGACAGGGTTTGGCTACACCTTC
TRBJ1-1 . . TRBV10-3 CAINPSPGPLNTEAFF TGTGCCATTAACCCCTCACCGGGGCCCCTGAACACTGAAGCTTTCTTT
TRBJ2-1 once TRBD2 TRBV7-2 CASYSGGSSYNEQFF TGTGCCTCGTACTCGGGAGGGAGCTCCTACAATGAGCAGTTCTTC
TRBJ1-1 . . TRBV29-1 CSVEELSTEAFF TGCAGCGTTGAAGAGCTTTCCACTGAAGCTTTCTTT
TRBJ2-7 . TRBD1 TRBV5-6 CASSKGQGFAYEQYF TGTGCCAGCAGCAAGGGACAGGGATTTGCCTACGAGCAGTACTTC
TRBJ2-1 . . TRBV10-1 CASSESVPQEQFF TGCGCCAGCAGTGAGTCAGTGCCCCAGGAGCAGTTCTTC
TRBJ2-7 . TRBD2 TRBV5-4 CASSSRASGPYEQYF TGTGCCAGCAGCTCGAGGGCTAGCGGACCCTACGAGCAGTACTTC
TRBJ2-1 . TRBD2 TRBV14 CASSPRTSGASSYNEQFF TGTGCCAGCAGCCCCAGGACTAGCGGGGCCAGCTCCTACAATGAGCAGTTCTTC
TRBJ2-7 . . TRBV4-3 CASSQGTPSYEQYF TGCGCCAGCAGCCAAGGGACCCCGTCCTACGAGCAGTACTTC
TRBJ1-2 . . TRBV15 CATSLDPAALGYTF TGTGCCACCAGCTTGGACCCGGCGGCACTTGGCTACACCTTC
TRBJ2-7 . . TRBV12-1 CASSPSGQRTSYEQYF TGTGCCAGCAGCCCGAGTGGGCAGAGGACGTCCTACGAGCAGTACTTC
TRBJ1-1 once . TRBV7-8 CASSLVTGTAFF TGTGCCAGCAGCTTAGTAACGGGAACAGCTTTCTTT
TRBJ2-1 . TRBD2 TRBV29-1 CSVDPTIGTSVSYNEQFF TGCAGCGTTGACCCCACCATCGGGACTAGCGTCTCATACAATGAGCAGTTCTTC
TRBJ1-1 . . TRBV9 CASSVAGWNTEAFF TGTGCCAGCAGCGTAGCGGGATGGAACACTGAAGCTTTCTTT
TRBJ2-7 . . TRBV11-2 CASSLEYYEQYF TGTGCCAGCAGCTTAGAGTACTACGAGCAGTACTTC
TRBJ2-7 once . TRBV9 CASSVGPRGLGYEQYF TGTGCCAGCAGCGTAGGTCCACGGGGACTGGGATACGAGCAGTACTTC
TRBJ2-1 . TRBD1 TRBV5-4 CASSPGQGPYKQGFF TGTGCCAGCAGCCCAGGACAGGGACCCTATAAACAGGGGTTCTTC
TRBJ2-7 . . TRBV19 CATPWGGSSYEQYF TGTGCCACCCCGTGGGGGGGCAGCTCCTACGAGCAGTACTTC
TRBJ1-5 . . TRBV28 CASSSIAGKGNQPQHF TGTGCCAGCAGTTCCATCGCAGGGAAGGGCAATCAGCCCCAGCATTTT
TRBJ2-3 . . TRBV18 CASSQGTDTQYF TGTGCCAGCTCGCAGGGCACAGATACGCAGTATTTT